This T cell receptor beta chain is drawn from a study of blood T cell repertoires in COVID-19. Overall study context: Some COVID-19 samples were acute and others convalescent; all came from the United States, Italy and Spain. Sources were T cells, B-cell-depleted T cells, or PBMCs; the material itself was cDNA or gDNA.

Original data processing: Amplified reference gene primers provided the basis for estimating nucleated cell counts. Libraries were prepared by immunoSEQ multiplex PCR; TCRdb keeps only in-frame clonotypes and omits some of them. The V and J calls and clone size are taken from that table; D and trimming were inferred from the DNA. The data contain about 46,000 clones, around nine tenths of them singletons. This receptor was obtained from a human donor with active COVID-19. The donor label of this sample is uncertain. Sequencing was carried out using peripheral blood.

The CDR3 protein is CATSRDRVNEQFF. The CDR3 DNA follows: TGTGCCACCAGCAGAGATCGTGTCAATGAGCAGTTCTTC. The J gene is TRBJ2-1, the V gene TRBV15, with unresolved D. Germline CDR1 is LNHNV and CDR2 is YYDKDF (reference sequence). V was pared by 0 bases and J by 6 bases, with 6 bases between. The CDR3 is 13 residues long. Complete variable domain (other parts from reference TRBV15 and TRBJ2-1): DAMVIQNPRYQVTQFGKPVTLSCSQTLNHNVMYWYQQKSSQAPKLLFHYYDKDFNNEADTPDNFQSRRPNTSFCFLDIRSPGLGDTAMYLCATSRDRVNEQFFGPGTRLTVL.